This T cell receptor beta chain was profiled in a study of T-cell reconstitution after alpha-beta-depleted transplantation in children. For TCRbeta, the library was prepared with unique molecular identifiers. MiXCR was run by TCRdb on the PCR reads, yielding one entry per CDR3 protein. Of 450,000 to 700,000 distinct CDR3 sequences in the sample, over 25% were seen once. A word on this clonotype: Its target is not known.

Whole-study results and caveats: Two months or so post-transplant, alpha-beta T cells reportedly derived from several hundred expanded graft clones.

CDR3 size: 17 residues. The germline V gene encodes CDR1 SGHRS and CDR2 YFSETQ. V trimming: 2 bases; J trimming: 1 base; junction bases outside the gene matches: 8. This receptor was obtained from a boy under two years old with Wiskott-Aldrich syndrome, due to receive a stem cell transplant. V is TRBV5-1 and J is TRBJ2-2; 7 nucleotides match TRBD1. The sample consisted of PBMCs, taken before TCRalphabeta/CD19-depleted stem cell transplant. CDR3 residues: CASSFTGANMNTGELFF. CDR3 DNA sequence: TGCGCCAGCAGCTTTACAGGGGCTAATATGAACACCGGGGAGCTGTTTTTT. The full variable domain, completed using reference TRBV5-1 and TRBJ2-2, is KAGVTQTPRYLIKTRGQQVTLSCSPISGHRSVSWYQQTPGQGLQFLFEYFSETQRNKGNFPGRFSGRQFSNSRSEMNVSTLELGDSALYLCASSFTGANMNTGELFFGEGSRLTVL.